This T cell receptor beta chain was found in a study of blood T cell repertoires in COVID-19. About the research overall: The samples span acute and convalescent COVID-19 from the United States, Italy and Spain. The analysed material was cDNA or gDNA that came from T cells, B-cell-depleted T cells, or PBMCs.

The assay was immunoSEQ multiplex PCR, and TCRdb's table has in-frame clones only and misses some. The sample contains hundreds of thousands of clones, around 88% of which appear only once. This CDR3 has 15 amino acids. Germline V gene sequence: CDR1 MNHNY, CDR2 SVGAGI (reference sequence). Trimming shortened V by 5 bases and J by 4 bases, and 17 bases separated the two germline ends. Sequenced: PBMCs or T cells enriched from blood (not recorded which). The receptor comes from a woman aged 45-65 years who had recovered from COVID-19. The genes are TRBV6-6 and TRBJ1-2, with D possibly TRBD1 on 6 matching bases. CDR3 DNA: TGTGCCAGCAGTCCTTCAACAGGGCCCAGCTATGGCTACACCTTC. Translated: CASSPSTGPSYGYTF.